The T cell receptor (beta chain) under discussion was sequenced for a study of blood T cell repertoires in COVID-19. In the source study's methods: Amplifying reference gene primers gave estimates of nucleated cell counts. Libraries were prepared by immunoSEQ multiplex PCR; TCRdb keeps only in-frame clonotypes and omits some of them. D and trimming come from the DNA, and the V and J calls and clone size come from that table. The data contain fewer than 300,000 clones, approximately 90% of them singletons. This CDR3 has 11 amino acids. The trim removed 5 bases at V and 15 bases at J, leaving 6 bases unmatched.

The clonotype comes from a woman aged 45-65 years with COVID-19, enrolled during active disease. The rearrangement joins TRBV12-3 or TRBV12-4 to TRBJ2-1; TRBD1 matches at 8 bases. Sequenced material: peripheral blood. The CDR3: CASSPGQGRFF. In DNA, the CDR3 is TGTGCCAGCAGTCCAGGACAGGGTCGGTTCTTC.